The 23 T cell receptor beta chains listed next were all sequenced from one sample in a study of blood T cell repertoires in COVID-19 (dated by TCRdb to about 2020). Library preparation used the immunoSEQ multiplex PCR assay. Held by TCRdb, this immuneACCESS table contains in-frame sequences only and omits some clones. Under half of the omission traces to an unresolved V gene where checked; the cause of the rest is unknown. Within this sample are about 210,000 clones, with roughly 85% of them counted one time only. The ten largest clones represent 5.1% of the sample. Sequencing was performed on peripheral blood. These receptors originate from a man between 45 and 60 years old with COVID-19, enrolled during active disease.

The chain couples TRBV2 to TRBJ1-6, with D tentatively TRBD1 (6 bases). CDR3 size: 16 residues. The V gene lost 7 bases and the J gene lost 3 bases, with 16 bases spanning the gap. Germline V gene lookup returns CDR1 SNHLY and CDR2 FYNNEI. Written as DNA, the CDR3 is TGTGCCAGCACGGTTCCCCCAGGGGACTATAATTCACCCCTCCACTTT. It encodes CASTVPPGDYNSPLHF.

The genes are TRBV7-9 and TRBJ2-7, with D possibly being TRBD2 (6 bases). This CDR3 is 12 amino acids long. The V gene lost 4 bases and the J gene lost 3 bases, with 7 bases spanning the gap. Germline CDR1 is SEHNR and CDR2 is FQNEAQ (reference sequence). CDR3 sequence (DNA): TGTGCCAGCAGCTCGGGGGTCTACGAGCAGTACTTC. It codes for CASSSGVYEQYF.

In its sample, this clone was seen once. V gene TRBV10-3 combines with J gene TRBJ2-7, with 7 bases lining up with TRBD2. V gave up 3 bases and J gave up 3 bases; unmatched junction bases: 2. This CDR3 spans 13 amino acids. Germline V gene lookup returns CDR1 ENHRY and CDR2 SYGVKD. CDR3 nucleotide sequence: TGTGCCATCAGTGACGGGGACTACTACGAGCAGTACTTC. Amino acid sequence: CAISDGDYYEQYF.

This chain connects TRBV19 to TRBJ2-6; the D gene is possibly TRBD2 (5 bases). The germline CDR1 and CDR2 sequences are LNHDA and SQIVND (reference sequence). V gave up 7 bases and J gave up 0 bases, with 16 bases separating them. The CDR3 consists of 17 residues. The chain's CDR3 is CASTAGSSISGANVLTF. The CDR3 DNA sequence: TGTGCCAGTACCGCGGGCAGTAGTATCTCTGGGGCCAACGTCCTGACTTTC.

The J gene is TRBJ2-5, the V gene TRBV19, with TRBD2 matching 7 bases. Germline CDR1 LNHDA, CDR2 SQIVND (reference sequence). V gave up 6 bases and J gave up 3 bases; unmatched junction bases: 4. The CDR3 is 13 residues long. The CDR3 DNA follows: TGTGCCAGTAGACCCGGGACTAAAGAGACCCAGTACTTC. This gives the protein CASRPGTKETQYF. The full variable domain, its missing parts supplied by reference TRBV19 and TRBJ2-5, is DGGITQSPKYLFRKEGQNVTLSCEQNLNHDAMYWYRQDPGQGLRLIYYSQIVNDFQKGDIAEGYSVSREKKESFPLTVTSAQKNPTAFYLCASRPGTKETQYFGPGTRLLVL.

The V call is TRBV12-3 or TRBV12-4, the J call TRBJ2-3, with D possibly being TRBD2 (5 bases). Trimming pared 8 bases from V and 2 bases from J, leaving 11 bases between. The CDR3 consists of 13 residues. CDR3 sequence: CASPGDLTDTQYF. Here the CDR3 DNA reads TGTGCCAGCCCCGGGGATCTCACAGATACGCAGTATTTT.

The rearrangement joins TRBV10-3 to TRBJ2-1, with D possibly being TRBD2 (5 bases). Per germline, CDR1 ENHRY and CDR2 SYGVKD. Trimming took 2 bases from V and 5 from J, leaving 7 bases between them. The length of the CDR3 is 13 residues. For the CDR3, the DNA is TGTGCCATCAGTGAGGGACTTCACAATGAGCAGTTCTTC. Encoded protein: CAISEGLHNEQFF.

The chain has TRBV5-6 and TRBJ1-6, with TRBD1 matching over 8 bases. V gave up 4 bases and J gave up 7 bases; unmatched junction bases: 7. The CDR3 is made up of 15 amino acids. Germline V lookup: CDR1 SGHDT, CDR2 YYEEEE. The CDR3 coding sequence is TGTGCCAGCAGCATGAAGGACAGGGAGAATTCACCCCTCCACTTT. The encoded protein is CASSMKDRENSPLHF.

V and J are TRBV6-7 and TRBJ1-6; 8 bases match TRBD1. TRBV6-7 falls under the ORF class, with uncertain function. J gave up 7 bases and V 5 bases, and 4 bases lay outside the gene matches. The CDR3 loop spans 14 amino acids. The CDR3 loop is CASSRQGTNSPLHF. The CDR3 DNA is TGTGCCAGCAGTCGACAGGGGACAAATTCACCCCTCCACTTT.

This sequence joins TRBV5-1 and TRBJ2-2, with TRBD1 identical over 9 bases. Germline loops: CDR1 SGHRS, CDR2 YFSETQ. With 4 bases clipped from V and 4 bases from J, the junction kept 11 bases outside the gene matches. This CDR3 is built from 17 residues. This chain's CDR3 is CASSLGTGSRSTGELFF. The CDR3 region has the DNA TGCGCCAGCAGCCTCGGGACAGGGTCTAGGAGCACCGGGGAGCTGTTTTTT.

This chain uses TRBV30 with TRBJ1-2, with 10 bases lining up with TRBD1. Trimming at V came to 1 base and at J to 5 bases, leaving 1 base not matched to a gene. Germline CDR1 reads GTSNPN; CDR2 reads SVGIG (reference sequence). The CDR3 contains 13 residues. The CDR3 loop reads CAWSGDRGYGYTF. The CDR3 DNA is TGTGCCTGGAGTGGGGACAGGGGATATGGCTACACCTTC.

The sample holds a few counts of this clone. This chain uses TRBV28 with TRBJ1-5; 8 positions match TRBD1. Per the germline V gene, CDR1 is MDHEN and CDR2 is SYDVKM. Unmatched junction bases numbered 13, after V lost 7 bases and J lost 5 bases. CDR3 length: 16 residues. CDR3 in amino acids: CASTIRSGQGYQPQHF. DNA for the CDR3: TGTGCCAGCACCATAAGATCCGGACAGGGTTATCAGCCCCAGCATTTT.

The chain joins TRBV6-5 to TRBJ2-7, with TRBD1 matching 10 bases. The trim removed 4 bases at V and 5 bases at J, leaving 8 bases unmatched. This CDR3 is 15 amino acids long. CDR1 and CDR2 from the germline V gene are MNHEY and SVGAGI. CDR3 sequence (DNA): TGTGCCAGCAGTTCGGACAGGGGGTATTCTAACGAGCAGTACTTC. It codes for CASSSDRGYSNEQYF.

CDR3 DNA sequence: TGTGCCAGCAGCTTAGATGGACTAGCGGGGGAACAGTTCTTC. It translates to CASSLDGLAGEQFF. V usage is TRBV11-3 and J usage is TRBJ2-1; TRBD2 aligns across 13 bases. The CDR3 loop spans 14 amino acids. From germline, CDR1 is SGHNT and CDR2 YENEEA. V was clipped by 0 bases and J by 13 bases; unmatched bases: 3.

The chain joins TRBV20-1 to TRBJ2-5, with a weak D call TRBD2 (5 bases). Looked up from germline, CDR1 is DFQATT and CDR2 is SNEGSKA (reference sequence). The V and J ends lost 3 bases and 5 bases respectively, with 13 bases between them. The CDR3 runs 13 residues. The chain's CDR3 is CSASEWELETQYF. The CDR3 DNA reads TGCAGTGCTAGTGAGTGGGAGCTGGAGACCCAGTACTTC.

The V and J genes are TRBV2 and TRBJ2-5; D is undetermined. Trimming left V 4 bases short and J 5 bases short, with 8 bases between. CDR1 and CDR2 from the germline V gene are SNHLY and FYNNEI. CDR3 length: 12 residues. For the CDR3, the DNA is TGTGCCAGCAGTGCCGGGTTGGAGACCCAGTACTTC. This sequence encodes CASSAGLETQYF.

This clone was recorded once. V and J are TRBV19 and TRBJ1-2; 8 nucleotides line up with TRBD1. Germline values: CDR1 LNHDA, CDR2 SQIVND (reference sequence). The CDR3 is 13 residues long. Trimming at V came to 5 bases and at J to 8 bases, leaving 7 bases not matched to a gene. The CDR3 loop is CASSRTGPGGYTF. The CDR3 DNA follows: TGTGCCAGTAGTCGGACAGGGCCCGGCGGCTACACCTTC.

The chain uses TRBV6-5 and TRBJ1-2, with TRBD1 matching over 9 bases. Germline V gene data show CDR1 as MNHEY and CDR2 as SVGAGI. The CDR3 length is 15 residues. V dropped 0 bases and J dropped 4; count of bases not matched to a gene: 3. Here the CDR3 reads CASSYSGQGLYGYTF. CDR3 nucleotide sequence: TGTGCCAGCAGTTACTCGGGACAGGGACTCTATGGCTACACCTTC.

The CDR3 DNA is TGTGCCAGCACAGCCTCGGACAGGGGGTTCTATGGCTACACCTTC. Encoded protein: CASTASDRGFYGYTF. The chain recombines TRBV2 with TRBJ1-2; TRBD1 aligns across 10 bases. Per the germline V gene, CDR1 is SNHLY and CDR2 is FYNNEI. V lost 7 bases to trimming and J lost 4 bases; unmatched junction nucleotides: 9. The CDR3 covers 15 residues.

This rearrangement joins TRBV6-5 to TRBJ2-7, with 7 bases matching TRBD2. The CDR3 consists of 14 residues. Unmatched junction bases numbered 7, after V lost 5 bases and J lost 3 bases. CDR1 MNHEY and CDR2 SVGAGI come from the germline V gene. CDR3 DNA: TGTGCCAGCAGTACCGGGGGGAGGGTCTACGAGCAGTACTTC. Amino acid sequence: CASSTGGRVYEQYF.

This chain links TRBV10-3 with TRBJ1-2; unclear D gene. The CDR3 has 12 amino acids. Germline lookup yields CDR1 ENHRY and CDR2 SYGVKD. V lost 2 bases, J lost 6 bases, and 7 bases lay in between. The CDR3 DNA reads as TGTGCCATCAGTGAGAGCGGGGATGGCTACACCTTC. Translating it yields CAISESGDGYTF.

This sequence joins TRBV12-3 or TRBV12-4 and TRBJ1-1; D unresolved. V shed 6 bases and J shed 0 bases, with 8 bases lying between them. The CDR3 length is 13 residues. The CDR3: CASRGSMNTEAFF. In DNA, the CDR3 is TGTGCCAGCAGGGGCTCTATGAACACTGAAGCTTTCTTT.

The rearrangement joins TRBV20-1 to TRBJ2-2; TRBD2 agrees at 9 bases. Germline V gives CDR1 DFQATT, CDR2 SNEGSKA (reference sequence). The CDR3 has 14 amino acids. V was clipped by 3 bases and J by 6 bases; unmatched bases: 5. The CDR3 DNA reads TGCAGTGCTAGTCAAGCGGGGGGACCCGGGGAGCTGTTTTTT. It encodes CSASQAGGPGELFF.